The 13 T cell receptor beta chains below were found in one sample sequenced in a study of T cells in Graves' hyperthyroidism and ophthalmopathy (dated by TCRdb to about 2019). The library was generated by multiplex PCR. Sequenced using an Illumina HiSeq 2000. Amplification of TCR beta CDR3 regions was carried out from RNA transcripts. The first round of RT-PCR for the TCR CDR3 was performed with the HTBI primer set and the Qiagen OneStep RT-PCR kit. TCRdb passed the public sequencing reads through fastp at Q25 and MiXCR, retaining productive beta sequences. Merged by CDR3 protein, the rows form single entries marked with the most common genes and DNA. In this sample the table shows approximately 430,000 distinct CDR3 sequences, roughly 14% of which occur a single time. The ten largest account for over 12% of the sample. Sequences were obtained from blood. The receptor source for this set is a woman younger than 35 with Graves' hyperthyroidism.

The chain recombines TRBV20-1 with TRBJ1-5, with 10 bases lining up with TRBD1. Germline values: CDR1 DFQATT, CDR2 SNEGSKA (reference sequence). The CDR3 is 15 amino acids. The V and J ends lost 3 bases and 4 bases, in that order; junction bases with no gene match: 6. The CDR3 DNA sequence: TGCAGTGCTAGTGGACAGGGGGTTAGGAATCAGCCCCAGCATTTT. It translates to CSASGQGVRNQPQHF.

This clonotype came up many times. The chain links TRBV7-9 to TRBJ1-2; D is perhaps TRBD1 (5 bases). CDR1 and CDR2 (germline): SEHNR, FQNEAQ (reference sequence). The CDR3 consists of 14 residues. V was cut by 2 bases and J by 5 bases, with 12 bases left in between. Here the CDR3 DNA reads TGTGCCAGCAGCTTACTGACCAAGGGGTATGGCTACACCTTC. The encoded protein is CASSLLTKGYGYTF.

As for this clonotype: This clone may be a read error of a much larger clone one base away. The chain has TRBV4-1 and TRBJ2-1; 12 bases are a match to TRBD2. The CDR3 has 15 amino acids. The germline V gene encodes CDR1 MGHRA and CDR2 YSYEKL. The J segment lost 8 bases and the V segment lost 4 bases, leaving 6 bases of the junction unmatched. The CDR3 DNA is TGCGCCAGCAGCCCTACCCTAGCGGGAGGGTATGAGCAGTTCTTC. It translates to CASSPTLAGGYEQFF.

This clonotype was seen many times. The chain uses TRBV27 and TRBJ2-5, with 14 bases matching TRBD2. This CDR3 spans 17 amino acids. The ends lost 5 bases at V and 5 bases at J; junction bases unmatched: 10. From germline, CDR1 is MNHEY and CDR2 SMNVEV (reference sequence). The CDR3 bases are TGTGCCAGCAGTCCCCACCCGGGACTAGCGGGAGATGAGACCCAGTACTTC. Protein product: CASSPHPGLAGDETQYF.

This clonotype was seen ten or more times. V usage is TRBV6-1 and J usage is TRBJ1-1; D is unclear. Germline CDR1 and CDR2: MNHNS and SASEGT. The CDR3 spans 10 residues. V lost 2 bases to trimming and J lost 5 bases, with 0 bases between them. CDR3 residues: CASSETEAFF. CDR3 nucleotides: TGTGCCAGCAGTGAAACTGAAGCTTTCTTT.

This clonotype showed up many times. This chain connects TRBV2 to TRBJ2-7; 8 bases align to TRBD1. The V segment lost 4 bases and the J segment 1 base; nucleotides outside the gene matches: 3. Germline CDR1 reads SNHLY; CDR2 reads FYNNEI. The CDR3 consists of 14 residues. DNA for the CDR3: TGTGCCAGCAGTGGGGACAGGCCGTCCTACGAGCAGTACTTC. Translating it yields CASSGDRPSYEQYF.

This chain connects TRBV6-2 or TRBV6-3 to TRBJ2-7, with a weak D call TRBD1 (5 bases). Trimming removed 4 bases at V and 6 bases at J, with 16 bases between. In germline, CDR1 is MNHEY, CDR2 SVGEGT. The CDR3 totals 14 residues. The CDR3 DNA reads TGTGCCAGCAGTTTGTTGGACACCTCTGGCGAGCAGTACTTC. Encoded protein: CASSLLDTSGEQYF.

This clonotype was detected only once. The chain uses TRBV5-1 and TRBJ2-7, with 9 positions matching TRBD1. This CDR3 has 16 residues. V shed 4 bases and J 0 bases; nucleotides not matched to a gene: 8. Per germline, CDR1 SGHRS and CDR2 YFSETQ. CDR3 DNA sequence: TGCGCCAGCAGCGGTAGGTCGGGACAGGGCTCCTACGAGCAGTACTTC. Translated: CASSGRSGQGSYEQYF.

In this sample, this clonotype turned up many times. CDR3: CASSYSAPGQGGTGELFF. CDR3 bases: TGTGCCAGCAGTTACTCCGCCCCGGGACAGGGTGGGACCGGGGAGCTGTTTTTT. V gene TRBV6-5 combines with J gene TRBJ2-2; 9 bases are a match to TRBD1. The germline V gene has CDR1 MNHEY and CDR2 SVGAGI. This CDR3 is built from 18 residues. V dropped 0 bases and J dropped 5; count of bases not matched to a gene: 10.

This clonotype was recorded a few times. The chain has TRBV5-1 and TRBJ2-1; D not certain. Germline V lookup: CDR1 SGHRS, CDR2 YFSETQ. The V gene lost 0 bases and the J gene lost 6 bases, with 10 bases spanning the gap. This CDR3 comprises 14 residues. The CDR3 is CASSLGPGSNEQFF. The CDR3 nucleotides are TGCGCCAGCAGCTTGGGGCCGGGTAGCAATGAGCAGTTCTTC.

This sequence joins TRBV5-5 and TRBJ1-3; no clear D. CDR3 size: 14 residues. Germline CDR1 reads SGHKS; CDR2 reads YYEKEE (reference sequence). V lost 4 bases and J lost 2, with 10 bases in between. CDR3 sequence (DNA): TGTGCCAGCAGCCTAGGGAGTACTGGAAACACCATATATTTT. This translates into CASSLGSTGNTIYF. Full variable domain (outside the CDR3, taken from reference TRBV5-5 and TRBJ1-3): DAGVTQSPTHLIKTRGQQVTLRCSPISGHKSVSWYQQVLGQGPQFIFQYYEKEERGRGNFPDRFSARQFPNYSSELNVNALLLGDSALYLCASSLGSTGNTIYFGEGSWLTVV.

This chain uses TRBV10-3 with TRBJ1-1; tentatively, D is TRBD1 (5 bases). Germline V lookup: CDR1 ENHRY, CDR2 SYGVKD. CDR3 length: 13 residues. V dropped 10 bases and J dropped 1 base, with 13 bases sitting between them. CDR3 loop: CATGMGGNTEAFF. The CDR3 coding sequence is TGTGCCACTGGCATGGGGGGGAACACTGAAGCTTTCTTT.

The chain combines TRBV3-1 with TRBJ2-1; 13 nucleotides line up with TRBD2. The trim removed 2 bases at V and 4 bases at J, leaving 5 bases unmatched. CDR1 and CDR2 from the germline V gene are LGHDT and YNNKEL (reference sequence). This CDR3 comprises 17 residues. The CDR3 sequence: CASSQLMGLAGYNEQFF. The CDR3 region has the DNA TGTGCCAGCAGCCAATTAATGGGACTAGCGGGGTACAATGAGCAGTTCTTC.